The TCR beta chain described here comes from a study of cytomegalovirus exposure and HLA in healthy donors. The study, taken as a whole, reports: Investigators reported some 150 TCR beta chains as tied to cytomegalovirus. Reported performance of the classifier showed diagnosis of cytomegalovirus status with high specificity and sensitivity. A later analysis found first-cohort TCR clusters tended to co-occur in the 90 to 150 validation repertoires.

As regards this clone: Antigen: not known.

V lost 1 base and J lost 4, with 10 bases in between. The CDR3 is 15 amino acids. Germline loops: CDR1 MNHNS, CDR2 SASEGT. TCRdb's table, derived via immunoSEQ multiplex PCR, lists solely in-frame clones and lacks some. This sample carries around 120,000 clones, roughly 88% of them seen once, and the ten largest clones take 1.5% to 2%. The rearrangement joins TRBV6-1 to TRBJ1-4; unclear D gene. The receptor's source is a man between 18 and 29 years old in good health and CMV-seronegative. The sequenced sample consisted of PBMCs. The CDR3 DNA follows: TGTGCCAGCAGTGAAGAGGACGGAGGTAATGAAAAACTGTTTTTT. Protein product: CASSEEDGGNEKLFF.